Presented here are 9 T cell receptor beta chains from one specimen sequenced in a study of T-cell reconstitution after alpha-beta-depleted transplantation in children. Preparing the TCRbeta library involved the use of unique molecular identifiers. TCRdb re-derived calls from the PCR reads in MiXCR, one entry per CDR3 protein. The sample yields about 610,000 distinct CDR3 sequences, 10% seen once. Sequencing used PBMCs from the stem cell graft donor, obtained from the stem cell graft. The receptors come from a human donor who donated a stem cell graft to a child with acute myeloid leukemia.

Ten or more counts support this clonotype. The genes are TRBV10-3 and TRBJ2-7; D is unclear. CDR3 size: 11 residues. From germline, CDR1 is ENHRY and CDR2 SYGVKD. The V end was cut by 2 bases, the J end by 3 bases, with 2 bases between. CDR3 amino acids: CAISELYEQYF. As DNA, the CDR3 is TGTGCCATCAGTGAGCTCTACGAGCAGTACTTC.

This clonotype turned up a few times. The rearrangement uses TRBV29-1 and TRBJ2-3; a weak D match, TRBD2 (6 bases). Trimming took 4 bases from V and 5 from J, leaving 13 bases between them. The CDR3 extends over 13 amino acids. Germline CDR1 is SQVTM and CDR2 is ANQGSEA. DNA for the CDR3: TGCAGCGTTGTTTCTAGCGTTAGAGATACGCAGTATTTT. The encoded protein is CSVVSSVRDTQYF.

This clonotype was detected a few times. This sequence joins TRBV5-1 and TRBJ2-2; TRBD2 matches at 7 bases. V shed 2 bases and J 0 bases; nucleotides not matched to a gene: 10. This CDR3 is 18 amino acids long. The germline V gene has CDR1 SGHRS and CDR2 YFSETQ. CDR3 in amino acids: CASSLWASGDSNTGELFF. CDR3 in DNA: TGCGCCAGCAGCTTATGGGCTAGCGGAGACTCGAACACCGGGGAGCTGTTTTTT.

This clonotype was counted only a few times. This chain uses TRBV29-1 with TRBJ2-7; D may correspond to TRBD1 or TRBD2 (5 bases each). V shed 7 bases and J shed 5 bases, with 21 bases lying between them. The CDR3 has 14 amino acids. Per the germline V gene, CDR1 is SQVTM and CDR2 is ANQGSEA. The CDR3 DNA follows: TGCAGCGCCCCCTGGGGGTTCAGCGCCCACGAGCAGTACTTC. It translates to CSAPWGFSAHEQYF.

In its sample, this clonotype was seen many times. The chain is built from TRBV30 and TRBJ2-1; TRBD2 matches 11 bases. Trimming at V came to 4 bases and at J to 5 bases, leaving 10 bases not matched to a gene. Germline V lookup: CDR1 GTSNPN, CDR2 SVGIG (reference sequence). CDR3 length: 16 residues. CDR3 sequence: CAWTGTSGQGNNEQFF. CDR3 sequence (DNA): TGTGCCTGGACCGGGACTAGCGGTCAGGGGAACAATGAGCAGTTCTTC.

This clonotype occurred many times. The V and J genes are TRBV9 and TRBJ2-1, with D perhaps TRBD1 (5 bases). Per germline, CDR1 SGDLS and CDR2 YYNGEE. Trimming shortened V by 1 base and J by 9 bases, and 14 bases separated the two germline ends. CDR3 length: 14 amino acids. CDR3 nucleotides: TGTGCCAGCAGCGTAAGTATAGGGGTCGGTGAGCAGTTCTTC. Its translation: CASSVSIGVGEQFF. Full variable domain (outside the CDR3, taken from reference TRBV9 and TRBJ2-1): DSGVTQTPKHLITATGQRVTLRCSPRSGDLSVYWYQQSLDQGLQFLIQYYNGEERAKGNILERFSAQQFPDLHSELNLSSLELGDSALYFCASSVSIGVGEQFFGPGTRLTVL.

V gene TRBV6-1 combines with J gene TRBJ1-2; the D gene is possibly TRBD1 (6 bases). The CDR3 totals 15 residues. Trimming cost V 1 base and J 4 bases, with 13 bases left between them. Germline V CDR1 and CDR2: MNHNS, SASEGT. CDR3 coding DNA: TGTGCCAGCAGTGAAGTCCAGGGGAAGAGCTATGGCTACACCTTC. It is translated as CASSEVQGKSYGYTF.

This sequence joins TRBV5-1 and TRBJ2-1, with 14 bases lining up with TRBD2. Germline V gives CDR1 SGHRS, CDR2 YFSETQ. The CDR3 spans 18 residues. The trim removed 4 bases at V and 2 bases at J, leaving 8 bases unmatched. The CDR3 is CASSNGLAGGSPYNEQFF. CDR3 bases: TGCGCCAGCAGCAATGGACTAGCGGGAGGCTCCCCCTACAATGAGCAGTTCTTC.

This clonotype was counted between two and nine times. V gene TRBV6-1 combines with J gene TRBJ2-3, with 11 bases identical to TRBD1. After removal of 6 bases from V and 6 bases from J, the junction contained 8 bases not matched to a gene. The CDR3 loop spans 15 amino acids. From germline, CDR1 is MNHNS and CDR2 SASEGT. CDR3: CASRPGQGAMDTQYF. CDR3 in DNA: TGTGCCAGCAGACCCGGACAGGGGGCTATGGATACGCAGTATTTT.